Listed here are 15 T cell receptor beta chains from one sample, sequenced in a study of blood T cells in healthy people across ages. Through a sample-barcoded 5' primer and a J-beta primer mix, a second PCR was run for roughly 7 to 11 cycles. TCRdb itself ran the 5' RACE reads through MiXCR, one entry per CDR3 protein. This table holds about 1,500,000 distinct CDR3 sequences, 40% to 50% found once. Sequencing input: blood. The source of these receptors is a young woman in good health.

The rearrangement links TRBV10-3 to TRBJ1-3; 8 positions agree with TRBD1. This CDR3 region has 16 residues. Germline CDR1 ENHRY, CDR2 SYGVKD. The V segment lost 6 bases and the J segment 0 bases; nucleotides outside the gene matches: 7. The CDR3 protein is CAIRPDRAPSGNTIYF. In DNA form, the CDR3 reads TGTGCCATCAGACCGGACAGGGCCCCCTCTGGAAACACCATATATTTT.

This rearrangement joins TRBV10-3 to TRBJ2-3; tentatively, D is TRBD2 (7 bases). Germline values: CDR1 ENHRY, CDR2 SYGVKD. This CDR3 has 15 residues. V was clipped by 0 bases and J by 10 bases, with 17 bases between them. This CDR3 reads CAISESGGASGAQYF. The CDR3 DNA follows: TGTGCCATCAGTGAGTCTGGGGGGGCCAGTGGAGCGCAGTATTTT.

This chain joins TRBV19 and TRBJ2-5, with 8 bases fitting TRBD2. The DNA end is more similar to TRBJ2-7, so the J call may be wrong. The CDR3 spans 13 residues. CDR1 and CDR2 from the germline V gene are LNHDA and SQIVND (reference sequence). CDR3 nucleotides: TGTGCCAGTAGTTCGAGTAGCGGGACCGAGCAGTACTTC. The encoded protein is CASSSSSGTEQYF.

The sample holds a few counts of this clonotype. V gene TRBV24-1 combines with J gene TRBJ1-2; D gene uncertain. V was clipped by 2 bases and J by 7 bases, with 16 bases between them. The germline gives CDR1 KGHDR, CDR2 SFDVKD. The CDR3 is 15 residues long. CDR3 sequence: CATSDSASLGSGYTF. CDR3 in DNA: TGTGCCACCAGTGATTCGGCCAGCCTAGGGAGTGGCTACACCTTC.

This sequence joins TRBV5-1 and TRBJ2-5, with D unclear. This CDR3 is built from 13 residues. The V end lost 4 bases, the J end lost 3 bases, and 10 bases lay between the germline ends. Germline V gene data show CDR1 as SGHRS and CDR2 as YFSETQ. Here the CDR3 DNA reads TGCGCCAGCAGCCCGGACGGAGAAGAGACCCAGTACTTC. Amino acids: CASSPDGEETQYF. The variable domain in full, completed from reference TRBV5-1 and TRBJ2-5, reads KAGVTQTPRYLIKTRGQQVTLSCSPISGHRSVSWYQQTPGQGLQFLFEYFSETQRNKGNFPGRFSGRQFSNSRSEMNVSTLELGDSALYLCASSPDGEETQYFGPGTRLLVL.

The chain joins TRBV23-1 to TRBJ1-5; D is undetermined. TRBV23-1 carries the ORF label, with uncertain function. This CDR3 comprises 13 residues. Trimming removed 4 bases at V and 7 bases at J, with 11 bases between. CDR3 nucleotides: TGCGCCAGCAGTCGCCCCCAGCGACAGCCCCAGCATTTT. Protein: CASSRPQRQPQHF.

The chain employs TRBV9 and TRBJ2-6; the D gene is possibly TRBD2 (6 bases). The CDR3 runs to 18 residues. Trimming cost V 4 bases and J 1 base, with 18 bases left between them. CDR1 is SGDLS, CDR2 YYNGEE, per germline. CDR3 sequence reads: CASSPGLAGRSGANVLTF. The CDR3, as DNA: TGTGCCAGCAGCCCCGGTCTCGCGGGAAGATCTGGGGCCAACGTCCTGACTTTC.

The DNA for the CDR3 is TGTGCCAGCAGTGATCGGGGGAGGGCCCTGAGCGATACGCAGTATTTT. It encodes CASSDRGRALSDTQYF. V is TRBV6-1 and J is TRBJ2-3; 7 bases fit TRBD2. This CDR3 has 16 residues. V was clipped by 3 bases and J by 6 bases; unmatched bases: 12. The V gene's germline CDR1 is MNHNS and CDR2 SASEGT.

V and J are TRBV6-1 and TRBJ2-7; 11 nucleotides agree with TRBD2. V shed 4 bases, J shed 2 bases, and the junction held 13 bases outside the gene matches. The CDR3 sequence is 18 residues long. Germline V gene sequence: CDR1 MNHNS, CDR2 SASEGT. The CDR3 DNA follows: TGTGCCAGCAGTGTCTCCTCGGTGATAGCGGGGGGGACCTACGAGCAGTACTTC. Translated: CASSVSSVIAGGTYEQYF.

This clonotype was observed a few times. The CDR3 is CASSSTGQGLFGEQYF. For the CDR3, the DNA is TGTGCCAGCAGCTCGACGGGACAGGGACTATTCGGCGAGCAGTACTTC. The chain employs TRBV7-2 and TRBJ2-7; 9 bases line up with TRBD1. Germline CDR1 SGHTA, CDR2 FQGNSA. V was clipped by 4 bases and J by 6 bases; unmatched bases: 13. The CDR3 consists of 16 residues. Full variable domain (outside the CDR3, taken from reference TRBV7-2 and TRBJ2-7): GAGVSQSPSNKVTEKGKDVELRCDPISGHTALYWYRQSLGQGLEFLIYFQGNSAPDKSGLPSDRFSAERTGGSVSTLTIQRTQQEDSAVYLCASSSTGQGLFGEQYFGPGTRLTVT.

This clonotype was detected ten times or more. The chain uses TRBV29-1 and TRBJ2-7; 8 bases map to TRBD1. Germline lookup yields CDR1 SQVTM and CDR2 ANQGSEA. The ends lost 4 bases at V and 3 bases at J; junction bases unmatched: 5. The CDR3 is 13 residues long. The CDR3 reads CSVGTGKDYEQYF. CDR3 DNA sequence: TGCAGCGTTGGGACAGGGAAGGACTACGAGCAGTACTTC.

This chain connects TRBV11-2 to TRBJ2-1; D gene unclear. There are 14 residues in the CDR3. Germline V gene sequence: CDR1 SGHAT, CDR2 FQNNGV. Trimming pared 9 bases from V and 0 bases from J, leaving 12 bases between. CDR3 sequence (DNA): TGTGCCAGTTCGACTCACCTCTCCTACAATGAGCAGTTCTTC. This translates into CASSTHLSYNEQFF.

This clonotype appeared a few times. J is TRBJ2-5 and V is TRBV20-1; D is possibly TRBD2 (6 bases). Germline CDR1 DFQATT, CDR2 SNEGSKA (reference sequence). Trimming stripped 4 bases from V and 0 bases from J, with 21 bases between. The CDR3 is 17 amino acids. This chain's CDR3 is CSANPSVRGVYQETQYF. For the CDR3, the DNA is TGCAGTGCTAATCCTAGCGTTAGAGGGGTGTACCAAGAGACCCAGTACTTC.

The J gene is TRBJ1-2, the V gene TRBV7-9, with TRBD1 matching over 10 bases. V gave up 5 bases and J gave up 8 bases; unmatched junction bases: 5. Germline V gene data show CDR1 as SEHNR and CDR2 as FQNEAQ (reference sequence). The CDR3 contains 13 residues. The DNA of the CDR3 is TGTGCCAGCAGCATAGGACAGGGGGAAGGCTACACCTTC. Residues: CASSIGQGEGYTF.

The genes are TRBV4-1 and TRBJ2-1, with D unresolved. V was trimmed by 0 bases and J by 8 bases, leaving 2 bases between them. The CDR3 consists of 11 residues. CDR1 is MGHRA, CDR2 YSYEKL, per germline. CDR3 coding DNA: TGCGCCAGCAGCCAAGAGTATGAGCAGTTCTTC. Residues: CASSQEYEQFF.